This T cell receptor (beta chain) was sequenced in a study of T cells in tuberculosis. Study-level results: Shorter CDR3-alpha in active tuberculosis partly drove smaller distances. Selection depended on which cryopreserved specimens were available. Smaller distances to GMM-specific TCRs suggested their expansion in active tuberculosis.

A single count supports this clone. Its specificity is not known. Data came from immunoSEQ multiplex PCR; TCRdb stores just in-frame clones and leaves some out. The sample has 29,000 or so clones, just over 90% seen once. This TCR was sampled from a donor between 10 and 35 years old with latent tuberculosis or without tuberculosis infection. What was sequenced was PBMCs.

CDR3 DNA sequence: TGTGCCAGCAGCTTACCACTAGCGGGAGGGTACAATGAGCAGTTCTTC. This translates into CASSLPLAGGYNEQFF. This chain links TRBV7-9 with TRBJ2-1, with 13 bases lining up with TRBD2. V dropped 2 bases and J dropped 4; count of bases not matched to a gene: 2. Germline V gene lookup returns CDR1 SEHNR and CDR2 FQNEAQ (reference sequence). The CDR3 covers 16 residues.